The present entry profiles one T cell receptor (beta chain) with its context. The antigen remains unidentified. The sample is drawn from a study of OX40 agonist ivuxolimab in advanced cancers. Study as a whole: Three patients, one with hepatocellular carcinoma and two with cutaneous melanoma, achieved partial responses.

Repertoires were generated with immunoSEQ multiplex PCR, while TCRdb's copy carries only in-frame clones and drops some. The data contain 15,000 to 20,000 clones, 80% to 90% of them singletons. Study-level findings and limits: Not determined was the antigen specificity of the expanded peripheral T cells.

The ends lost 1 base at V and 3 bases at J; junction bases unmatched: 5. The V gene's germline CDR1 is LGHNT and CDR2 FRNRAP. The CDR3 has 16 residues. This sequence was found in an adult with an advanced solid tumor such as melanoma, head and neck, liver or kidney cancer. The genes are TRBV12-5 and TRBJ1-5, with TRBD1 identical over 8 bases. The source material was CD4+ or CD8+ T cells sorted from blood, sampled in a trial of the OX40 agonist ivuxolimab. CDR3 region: CASGLGGTGNNQPQHF. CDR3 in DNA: TGTGCTAGTGGTTTGGGGGGGACAGGAAACAATCAGCCCCAGCATTTT.